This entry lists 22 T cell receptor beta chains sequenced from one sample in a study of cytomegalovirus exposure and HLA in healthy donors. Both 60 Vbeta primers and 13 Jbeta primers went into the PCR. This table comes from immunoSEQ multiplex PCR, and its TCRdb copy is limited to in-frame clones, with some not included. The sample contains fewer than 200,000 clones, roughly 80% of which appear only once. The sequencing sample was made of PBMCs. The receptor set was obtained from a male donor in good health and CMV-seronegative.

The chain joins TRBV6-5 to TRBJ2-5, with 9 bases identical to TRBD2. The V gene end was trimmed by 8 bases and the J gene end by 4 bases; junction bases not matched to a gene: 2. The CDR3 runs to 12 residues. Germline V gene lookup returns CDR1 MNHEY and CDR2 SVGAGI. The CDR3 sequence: CASAGGRETQYF. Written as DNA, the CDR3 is TGTGCCAGCGCGGGGGGGCGAGAGACCCAGTACTTC.

This CDR3 is CASSILSVQSTGELFF. CDR3 nucleotide sequence: TGTGCCAGCAGTATATTATCGGTCCAAAGCACCGGGGAGCTGTTTTTT. This chain links TRBV9 with TRBJ2-2; no reliable D call. The germline V and J ends were trimmed by 5 bases and 4 bases, with 18 bases remaining between them. There are 16 residues in the CDR3. Germline assignment: CDR1 SGDLS and CDR2 YYNGEE.

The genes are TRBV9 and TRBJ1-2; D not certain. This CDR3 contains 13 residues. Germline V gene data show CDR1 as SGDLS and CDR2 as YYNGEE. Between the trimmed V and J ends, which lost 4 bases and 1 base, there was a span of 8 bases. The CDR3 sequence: CASSFVFNYGYTF. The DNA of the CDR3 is TGTGCCAGCAGCTTCGTTTTTAACTATGGCTACACCTTC.

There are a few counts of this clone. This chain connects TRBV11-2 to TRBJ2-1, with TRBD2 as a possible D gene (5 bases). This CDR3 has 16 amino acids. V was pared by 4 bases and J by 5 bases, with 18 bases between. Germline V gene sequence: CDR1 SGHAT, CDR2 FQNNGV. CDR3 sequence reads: CASSSREASFHNEQFF. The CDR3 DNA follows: TGTGCCAGCAGCTCCCGGGAAGCTAGCTTCCACAATGAGCAGTTCTTC.

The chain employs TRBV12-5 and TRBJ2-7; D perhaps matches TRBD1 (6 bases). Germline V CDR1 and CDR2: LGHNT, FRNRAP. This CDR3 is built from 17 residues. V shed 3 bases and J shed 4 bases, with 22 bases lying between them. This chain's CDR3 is CASGFDRPKKVWYEQYF. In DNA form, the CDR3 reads TGTGCTAGTGGTTTTGACAGGCCCAAGAAGGTGTGGTACGAGCAGTACTTC.

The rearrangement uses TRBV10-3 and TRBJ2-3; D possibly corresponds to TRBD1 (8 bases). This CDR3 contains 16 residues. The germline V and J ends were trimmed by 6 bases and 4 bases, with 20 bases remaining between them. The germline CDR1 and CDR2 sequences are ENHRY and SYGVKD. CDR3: CAISRQGRGGSDTQYF. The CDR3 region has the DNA TGTGCCATCAGCCGACAGGGGAGGGGAGGGTCAGATACGCAGTATTTT.

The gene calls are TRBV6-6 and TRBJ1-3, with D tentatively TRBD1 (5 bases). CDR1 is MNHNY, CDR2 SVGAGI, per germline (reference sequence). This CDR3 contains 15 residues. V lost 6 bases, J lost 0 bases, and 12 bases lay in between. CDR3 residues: CASRETGHSGNTIYF. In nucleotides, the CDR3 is TGTGCCAGCAGGGAAACAGGTCACTCTGGAAACACCATATATTTT.

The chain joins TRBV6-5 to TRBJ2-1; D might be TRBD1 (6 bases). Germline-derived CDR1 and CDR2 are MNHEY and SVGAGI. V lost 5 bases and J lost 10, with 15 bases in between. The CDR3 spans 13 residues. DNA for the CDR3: TGTGCCAGCAGTGGATCAGGGGCACGGGAGCAGTTCTTC. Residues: CASSGSGAREQFF.

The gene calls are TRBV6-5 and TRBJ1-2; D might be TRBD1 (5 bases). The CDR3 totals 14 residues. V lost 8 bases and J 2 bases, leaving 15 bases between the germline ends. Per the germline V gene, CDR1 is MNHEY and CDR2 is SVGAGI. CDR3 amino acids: CASSLRQFNYGYTF. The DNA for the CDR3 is TGTGCCAGCTCCCTAAGACAGTTCAACTATGGCTACACCTTC.

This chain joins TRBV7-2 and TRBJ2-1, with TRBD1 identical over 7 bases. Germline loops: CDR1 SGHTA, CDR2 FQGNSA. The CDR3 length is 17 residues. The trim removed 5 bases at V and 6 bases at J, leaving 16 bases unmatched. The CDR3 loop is CASSLNSASDRANEQFF. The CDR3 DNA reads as TGTGCCAGCAGCCTCAACTCCGCCTCAGACAGGGCCAATGAGCAGTTCTTC.

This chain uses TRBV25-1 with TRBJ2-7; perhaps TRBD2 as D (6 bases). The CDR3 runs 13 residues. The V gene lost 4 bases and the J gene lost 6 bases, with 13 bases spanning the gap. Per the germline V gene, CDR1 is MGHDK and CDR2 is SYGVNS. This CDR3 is CASSGRGKAEQYF. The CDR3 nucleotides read TGTGCCAGCAGTGGGAGGGGTAAGGCCGAGCAGTACTTC.

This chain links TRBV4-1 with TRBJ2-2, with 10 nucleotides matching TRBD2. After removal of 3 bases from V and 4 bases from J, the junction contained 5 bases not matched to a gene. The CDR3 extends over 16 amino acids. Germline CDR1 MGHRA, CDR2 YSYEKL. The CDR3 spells CASSQSSGGSTGELFF. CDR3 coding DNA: TGCGCCAGCAGCCAGTCTAGCGGGGGAAGCACCGGGGAGCTGTTTTTT.

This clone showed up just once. The CDR3 DNA reads TGTGCCAGCAGCTTACTAGCGGGGTCGTCAGGAAACATTCAGTACTTC. Its translation: CASSLLAGSSGNIQYF. The chain links TRBV7-9 to TRBJ2-4; 9 bases align to TRBD2. With 2 bases clipped from V and 6 bases from J, the junction kept 8 bases outside the gene matches. Germline CDR1 SEHNR, CDR2 FQNEAQ (reference sequence). This CDR3 has 16 amino acids.

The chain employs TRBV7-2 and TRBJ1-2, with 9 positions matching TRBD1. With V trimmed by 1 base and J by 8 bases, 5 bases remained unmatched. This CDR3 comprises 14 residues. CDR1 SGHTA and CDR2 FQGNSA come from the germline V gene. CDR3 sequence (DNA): TGTGCCAGCAGCTTAGAGTGGACAGGGGTCGGCTACACCTTC. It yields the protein CASSLEWTGVGYTF.

The CDR3 spells CASSLGHYSNQPQHF. The CDR3 coding sequence is TGTGCCAGCAGCCTAGGGCATTATAGCAATCAGCCCCAGCATTTT. V and J are TRBV7-2 and TRBJ1-5; D unresolved. The CDR3 runs 15 residues. Germline CDR1 and CDR2: SGHTA and FQGNSA. Trimming shortened V by 5 bases and J by 0 bases, and 11 bases separated the two germline ends. The full variable domain, with the rest looked up from reference TRBV7-2 and TRBJ1-5, is GAGVSQSPSNKVTEKGKDVELRCDPISGHTALYWYRQSLGQGLEFLIYFQGNSAPDKSGLPSDRFSAERTGGSVSTLTIQRTQQEDSAVYLCASSLGHYSNQPQHFGDGTRLSIL.

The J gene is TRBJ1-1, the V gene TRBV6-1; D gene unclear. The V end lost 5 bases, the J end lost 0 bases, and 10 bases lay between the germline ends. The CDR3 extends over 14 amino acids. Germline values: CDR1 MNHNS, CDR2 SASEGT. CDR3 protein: CASSKHRLNTEAFF. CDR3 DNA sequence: TGTGCCAGCAGTAAGCACAGATTGAACACTGAAGCTTTCTTT.

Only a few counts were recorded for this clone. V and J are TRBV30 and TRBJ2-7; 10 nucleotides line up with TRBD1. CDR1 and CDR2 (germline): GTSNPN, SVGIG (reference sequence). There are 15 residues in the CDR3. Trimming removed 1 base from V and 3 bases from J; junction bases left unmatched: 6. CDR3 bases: TGTGCCTGGAGTGAACCGGGACAGGGGCTCTACGAGCAGTACTTC. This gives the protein CAWSEPGQGLYEQYF.

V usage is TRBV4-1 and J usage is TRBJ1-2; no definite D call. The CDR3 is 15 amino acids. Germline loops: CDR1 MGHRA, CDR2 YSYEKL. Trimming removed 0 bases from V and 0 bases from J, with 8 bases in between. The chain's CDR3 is CASSQDPSPNYGYTF. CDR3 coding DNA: TGCGCCAGCAGCCAAGATCCTTCTCCTAACTATGGCTACACCTTC.

CDR3 coding DNA: TGTGCCAGCAGTGAGGGGCTCTCTTATAACTCCTACGAGCAGTACTTC. It yields the protein CASSEGLSYNSYEQYF. V usage is TRBV6-1 and J usage is TRBJ2-7; a possible D gene is TRBD1 (5 bases). Deletions cut 3 bases from V and 0 bases from J, with 15 bases between. Germline-derived CDR1 and CDR2 are MNHNS and SASEGT. The CDR3 extends over 16 amino acids.

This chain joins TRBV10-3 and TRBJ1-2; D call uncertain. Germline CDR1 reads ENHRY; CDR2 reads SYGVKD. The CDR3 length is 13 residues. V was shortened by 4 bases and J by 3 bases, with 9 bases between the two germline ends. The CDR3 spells CAISAREDYGYTF. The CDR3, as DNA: TGTGCCATCAGTGCCCGGGAGGACTATGGCTACACCTTC.

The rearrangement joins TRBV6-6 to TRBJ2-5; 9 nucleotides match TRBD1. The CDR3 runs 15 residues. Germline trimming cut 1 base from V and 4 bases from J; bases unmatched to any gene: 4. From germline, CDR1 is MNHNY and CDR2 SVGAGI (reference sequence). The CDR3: CASSYWDRAPETQYF. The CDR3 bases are TGTGCCAGCAGTTACTGGGACAGGGCCCCAGAGACCCAGTACTTC.

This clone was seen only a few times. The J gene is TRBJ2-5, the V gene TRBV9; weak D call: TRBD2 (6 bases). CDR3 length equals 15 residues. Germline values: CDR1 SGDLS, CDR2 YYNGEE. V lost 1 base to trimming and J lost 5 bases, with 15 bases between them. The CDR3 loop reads CASSVRNGGYETQYF. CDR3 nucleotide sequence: TGTGCCAGCAGCGTACGCAATGGGGGGTACGAGACCCAGTACTTC.